This TCR beta chain was recovered during a study of cytomegalovirus exposure and HLA in healthy donors. The V end was cut by 0 bases, the J end by 7 bases, with 13 bases between. Germline V CDR1 and CDR2: LGHNA, YSLEER. The CDR3 spans 15 residues. The PCR used 60 Vbeta and 13 Jbeta primers. Sequenced by immunoSEQ multiplex PCR; TCRdb stores in-frame clones only, minus some. The sample contains hundreds of thousands of clones, over 75% of which appear only once. Donors sampled were nominally healthy, though unrecorded immune exposures were likely. This sequence was found in a man aged 18 to 29 in good health and CMV-seronegative. The V call is TRBV4-3, the J call TRBJ1-5; D is ambiguous. Specimen: PBMCs. DNA for the CDR3: TGCGCCAGCAGCCAAGATCGAAGAGGGTTACAGCCCCAGCATTTT. It yields the protein CASSQDRRGLQPQHF.